This T cell receptor (beta chain) was identified during a study of T-cell reconstitution after alpha-beta-depleted transplantation in children. This clonotype appeared a few times. This CDR3 comprises 16 residues. From germline, CDR1 is LNHDA and CDR2 SQIVND (reference sequence). V was shortened by 6 bases and J by 0 bases, with 14 bases between the two germline ends. Preparation of the TCRbeta library used unique molecular identifiers. Via MiXCR, TCRdb re-called the PCR reads, giving one row per CDR3 protein. The sample has about 1,000,000 distinct CDR3 sequences; roughly 29% are singletons. The input for sequencing was PBMCs, mostly from graft donor cells, taken 360 days after TCRalphabeta/CD19-depleted stem cell transplant. V usage is TRBV19 and J usage is TRBJ1-4; D not resolved. The clonotype was recovered from a boy less than two years old who had a stem cell transplant for SCID, so the T cells may come from the graft donor. CDR3 nucleotides: TGTGCCAGTAGCTACGACCAAATGACAACTAATGAAAAACTGTTTTTT. Residues: CASSYDQMTTNEKLFF.